The present TCR beta chain was sequenced within a study of immune evolution from preneoplasia to lung adenocarcinoma. Trimming took 3 bases from V and 3 from J; bases not matched to a gene: 6. The CDR3 has 16 amino acids. Per germline, CDR1 SGHRS and CDR2 YFSETQ. Libraries were prepared by immunoSEQ multiplex PCR; TCRdb keeps only in-frame clonotypes and omits some of them. The table records about 2,700 clones, approximately 80% of them present only once. The sequence was collected from a person aged 65 to 79 with lung adenocarcinoma. This chain links TRBV5-1 with TRBJ2-3; 11 bases match TRBD2. The sample consisted of FFPE atypical adenomatous hyperplasia tissue from the lung. Regarding subset: atypical adenomatous hyperplasia (AAH), lung preneoplasia. The CDR3, as DNA: TGCGCCAGCAGCTCCTCACTAGCGGGAGAGACAGATACGCAGTATTTT. Translation gives CASSSSLAGETDTQYF. Together with reference TRBV5-1 and TRBJ2-3, the CDR3 gives the full variable domain: KAGVTQTPRYLIKTRGQQVTLSCSPISGHRSVSWYQQTPGQGLQFLFEYFSETQRNKGNFPGRFSGRQFSNSRSEMNVSTLELGDSALYLCASSSSLAGETDTQYFGPGTRLTVL.